A single sample is the source of the 32 T cell receptor beta chains below, sequenced in a study of T cell repertoires in cytomegalovirus infection. Their antigens are not known. TCRdb independently ran MiXCR on the reads; one entry per CDR3 protein. The table has 900,000 to 950,000 distinct CDR3 sequences, around 30% seen once. Here the sequenced sample was cultured CD8+ T cells from PBMCs, taken from culture after CMV antigen stimulation. These receptors all stem from a human donor in good health (CMV status not recorded). Some clones in this sample may be carry-over from other donors' samples.

The chain joins TRBV27 to TRBJ1-1; no reliable D call. This CDR3 has 15 amino acids. CDR1 MNHEY and CDR2 SMNVEV come from the germline V gene (reference sequence). With 7 bases removed from V and 1 base from J, the gap between germline ends came to 16 bases. This chain's CDR3 is CASNHLLAGNTEAFF. The CDR3 DNA reads as TGTGCCAGCAATCACCTTTTGGCGGGGAACACTGAAGCTTTCTTT.

This clonotype showed up just a few times. This chain joins TRBV20-1 and TRBJ2-7; TRBD1 agrees at 8 bases. CDR1 is DFQATT and CDR2 is SNEGSKA in the germline V gene (reference sequence). The junction had 2 bases not matched to a gene; V was cut back by 5 bases and J by 2 bases. This CDR3 is built from 12 residues. The CDR3 nucleotides read TGCAGTGCTCTGGGACAGGCCTACGAGCAGTACTTC. It is translated as CSALGQAYEQYF.

This clonotype was counted a few times. This chain links TRBV28 with TRBJ2-7; 8 nucleotides align to TRBD1. The CDR3 has 13 amino acids. The V gene end was trimmed by 8 bases and the J gene end by 2 bases; junction bases not matched to a gene: 5. In germline, CDR1 is MDHEN, CDR2 SYDVKM. CDR3 region: CASQGAGPYEQYV. The CDR3 nucleotides read TGTGCCAGCCAGGGGGCGGGCCCCTACGAGCAGTACGTC.

With regard to this clonotype: Being one base from a much bigger clone, this may be a read error. The chain joins TRBV7-2 to TRBJ2-3, with D perhaps being TRBD1 or TRBD2 (6 bases each). In germline, CDR1 is SGHTA, CDR2 FQGNSA. CDR3 length equals 16 residues. CDR3 sequence reads: CATLSRRGESTDTQYF. The CDR3 DNA sequence: TGTGCTACATTATCCCGGAGGGGGGAAAGCACAGATACGCAGTATTTT. Filled out from reference TRBV7-2 and TRBJ2-3, the complete variable domain reads GAGVSQSPSNKVTEKGKDVELRCDPISGHTALYWYRQSLGQGLEFLIYFQGNSAPDKSGLPSDRFSAERTGGSVSTLTIQRTQQEDSAVYLCATLSRRGESTDTQYFGPGTRLTVL.

This clonotype was counted once. The junction departs from germline at one end; a sequencing error may be responsible. V usage is TRBV7-9 and J usage is TRBJ2-1; unclear D gene. This CDR3 comprises 15 residues. CDR1 and CDR2 from the germline V gene are SEHNR and FQNEAQ (reference sequence). CDR3 sequence reads: CASSATARSYNQQFF. The DNA for the CDR3 is TGTGCCAGCAGCGCTACAGCGAGAAGCTACAATCAGCAGTTCTTC.

The rearrangement links TRBV6-5 to TRBJ2-1, with 7 bases aligning to TRBD2. Germline assignment: CDR1 MNHEY and CDR2 SVGAGI. The V gene end was trimmed by 4 bases and the J gene end by 7 bases; junction bases not matched to a gene: 4. The CDR3 consists of 13 residues. CDR3 amino acids: CASSSNGGNEQFF. The DNA for the CDR3 is TGTGCCAGCAGTTCCAACGGGGGGAATGAGCAGTTCTTC.

V is TRBV7-9 and J is TRBJ2-4; D is ambiguous. Deletions cut 3 bases from V and 15 bases from J, with 9 bases between. The germline gives CDR1 SEHNR, CDR2 FQNEAQ (reference sequence). The CDR3 runs 10 residues. CDR3 bases: TGTGCCAGCAGCTTCTTCGATTTGTACTTC. Translated: CASSFFDLYF. The whole variable domain, remainder taken from reference TRBV7-9 and TRBJ2-4, is DTGVSQNPRHKITKRGQNVTFRCDPISEHNRLYWYRQTLGQGPEFLTYFQNEAQLEKSRLLSDRFSAERPKGSFSTLEIQRTEQGDSAMYLCASSFFDLYFGAGTRLSVL.

This clonotype was observed a few times. The genes are TRBV11-2 and TRBJ2-2; 7 bases match TRBD1. This CDR3 region has 14 residues. V lost 5 bases and J lost 4; bases outside the gene matches: 4. The V gene's germline CDR1 is SGHAT and CDR2 FQNNGV. The CDR3 reads CASSHRGPTGELFF. CDR3 DNA sequence: TGTGCCAGCAGCCACAGGGGACCCACCGGGGAGCTGTTTTTT.

The chain has TRBV7-3 and TRBJ2-1; D is unclear. The CDR3 extends over 16 amino acids. V gave up 0 bases and J gave up 0 bases, with 9 bases separating them. CDR1 and CDR2 (germline): SGHTA, FQGTGA. The CDR3 bases are TGTGCCAGCAGCTTAACCCCCCGGTACTCCTACAATGAGCAGTTCTTC. Translation gives CASSLTPRYSYNEQFF.

This chain links TRBV6-6 with TRBJ1-4; D is uncertain. From germline, CDR1 is MNHNY and CDR2 SVGAGI (reference sequence). V gave up 0 bases and J gave up 8 bases, with 7 bases separating them. The CDR3 has 13 residues. CDR3 in DNA: TGTGCCAGCAGTTACTCGGAGGAGGAAAAACTGTTTTTT. Its translation: CASSYSEEEKLFF.

The sample holds a few counts of this clonotype. This chain connects TRBV12-3 or TRBV12-4 to TRBJ2-1; TRBD2 matches at 11 bases. V lost 3 bases and J lost 5; bases outside the gene matches: 9. The CDR3 spans 17 residues. CDR3 region: CASSFSLAGGPDNEQFF. The DNA for the CDR3 is TGTGCCAGCAGTTTTAGTCTAGCGGGGGGACCCGACAATGAGCAGTTCTTC.

The V and J genes are TRBV9 and TRBJ1-3; D is undetermined. The V and J ends lost 0 bases and 0 bases respectively, with 10 bases between them. Germline-derived CDR1 and CDR2 are SGDLS and YYNGEE. The CDR3 covers 16 residues. CDR3 sequence: CASSVGGFISGNTIYF. The CDR3 region has the DNA TGTGCCAGCAGCGTAGGAGGTTTCATCTCTGGAAACACCATATATTTT.

This clonotype was seen ten or more times. The chain joins TRBV7-8 to TRBJ2-2, with 9 positions matching TRBD1. Germline V gives CDR1 SGHVS, CDR2 FQNEAQ. J lost 3 bases, V lost 5 bases, and 4 bases had no gene match. CDR3 length: 15 amino acids. The CDR3 DNA reads TGTGCCAGCAGCGGGGGACAGGGTTACACCGGGGAGCTGTTTTTT. It encodes CASSGGQGYTGELFF.

This clonotype was observed a handful of times. J is TRBJ2-7 and V is TRBV6-2 or TRBV6-3; 11 bases match TRBD2. The ends lost 7 bases at V and 2 bases at J; junction bases unmatched: 4. CDR1 and CDR2 (germline): MNHEY, SVGEGT. The CDR3 runs 14 residues. CDR3 DNA: TGTGCCAGCACGGTAGCGGGGGGGGCCTACGAGCAGTACGTC. This sequence encodes CASTVAGGAYEQYV.

This clonotype occurred many times. This chain connects TRBV7-2 to TRBJ2-3; D is unclear. Per the germline V gene, CDR1 is SGHTA and CDR2 is FQGNSA. This CDR3 is built from 15 residues. With 1 base removed from V and 3 bases from J, the gap between germline ends came to 11 bases. The CDR3 DNA sequence: TGTGCCAGCAGCTTAGAAGGATACTTGACAGATACGCAGTATTTT. Amino acids: CASSLEGYLTDTQYF.

This clonotype was counted many times. This rearrangement joins TRBV7-8 to TRBJ2-3; 10 positions agree with TRBD1. This CDR3 has 16 amino acids. The V gene end was trimmed by 6 bases and the J gene end by 4 bases; junction bases not matched to a gene: 10. Germline V gene sequence: CDR1 SGHVS, CDR2 FQNEAQ. CDR3 bases: TGTGCCAGCAGATCTCCGGGACAGGGGACAGCAGATACGCAGTATTTT. It translates to CASRSPGQGTADTQYF.

Note on this clonotype: A read error is possible here, since a much larger clone lies one base away. The V gene is TRBV28, the J gene TRBJ1-5; no definite D call. V lost 10 bases to trimming and J lost 0 bases, with 19 bases between them. This CDR3 spans 16 amino acids. Per the germline V gene, CDR1 is MDHEN and CDR2 is SYDVKM. CDR3 bases: TGTGCCAACAGATTACACACAAGGATTAGCAATCAGCCCCAGCATTTT. Protein: CANRLHTRISNQPQHF.

The genes are TRBV19 and TRBJ2-6; 10 bases map to TRBD1. In germline, CDR1 is LNHDA, CDR2 SQIVND (reference sequence). J lost 0 bases, V lost 7 bases, and 15 bases had no gene match. The CDR3 runs to 20 residues. The CDR3, as DNA: TGTGCCAGTATCGATCCCTCTGGGGGACAGGGGCTCTCTGGGGCCAACGTCCTGACTTTC. This codes for CASIDPSGGQGLSGANVLTF.

The chain employs TRBV9 and TRBJ1-2; perhaps TRBD1 as D (5 bases). Germline values: CDR1 SGDLS, CDR2 YYNGEE. There are 12 residues in the CDR3. V lost 4 bases, J lost 4 bases, and 8 bases lay in between. CDR3 sequence (DNA): TGTGCCAGCAGCACCAGGGCCTATGGCTACACCTTC. Encoded protein: CASSTRAYGYTF.

This clonotype was seen only a few times. The V and J genes are TRBV9 and TRBJ2-3, with D hard to call. V was cut by 4 bases and J by 2 bases, with 8 bases left in between. The CDR3 extends over 13 amino acids. Germline V CDR1 and CDR2: SGDLS, YYNGEE. The CDR3 DNA follows: TGTGCCAGCAGCCTGTTCACCACAGATACGCAGTATTTT. Translation gives CASSLFTTDTQYF.

This clonotype was detected a few times. The chain employs TRBV27 and TRBJ1-2, with D perhaps TRBD1 (6 bases). CDR1 MNHEY and CDR2 SMNVEV come from the germline V gene (reference sequence). The CDR3 is 14 residues long. V was cut by 8 bases and J by 4 bases, with 17 bases left in between. CDR3 coding DNA: TGTGCCAGCCGTGGGGGCAGACAAAGCTATGGCTACACCTTC. It is translated as CASRGGRQSYGYTF.

The chain uses TRBV7-8 and TRBJ1-1; 8 bases map to TRBD1. The CDR3 runs 15 residues. Germline-derived CDR1 and CDR2 are SGHVS and FQNEAQ. V gave up 0 bases and J gave up 6 bases; unmatched junction bases: 6. CDR3 sequence: CASSLAAGGSPEAFF. The CDR3 DNA reads as TGTGCCAGCAGCTTAGCTGCAGGGGGCTCCCCTGAAGCTTTCTTT.

This clonotype has at least ten counts. The rearrangement joins TRBV7-2 to TRBJ1-4; perhaps TRBD1 as D (5 bases). This CDR3 comprises 15 residues. Germline CDR1 reads SGHTA; CDR2 reads FQGNSA. V was clipped by 5 bases and J by 7 bases, with 17 bases between them. CDR3 amino acids: CASSPVEQAGEKLFF. The CDR3 DNA is TGTGCCAGCAGCCCAGTGGAACAGGCTGGTGAAAAACTGTTTTTT.

The chain employs TRBV6-1 and TRBJ2-3; 7 bases match TRBD2. CDR1 and CDR2 from the germline V gene are MNHNS and SASEGT. V shed 4 bases, J shed 5 bases, and the junction held 12 bases outside the gene matches. This CDR3 has 16 residues. CDR3 bases: TGTGCCAGCAGTGGCTTTGGGGGGGGGGGTGTAGATACGCAGTATTTT. It codes for CASSGFGGGGVDTQYF.

The V gene is TRBV7-6, the J gene TRBJ1-4; weak D call: TRBD1 (5 bases). Germline lookup yields CDR1 SGHVS and CDR2 FNYEAQ. Trimming cost V 0 bases and J 10 bases, with 12 bases left between them. The CDR3 runs to 14 residues. CDR3 amino acids: CASSLAQGPGKLFF. The CDR3 DNA reads TGTGCCAGCAGCTTAGCCCAGGGCCCCGGAAAACTGTTTTTT.

The chain has TRBV7-9 and TRBJ2-7; 7 positions agree with TRBD1. The V gene's germline CDR1 is SEHNR and CDR2 FQNEAQ (reference sequence). Trimming took 6 bases from V and 7 from J; bases not matched to a gene: 9. The CDR3 runs to 13 residues. The CDR3 nucleotides read TGTGCCAGCAGAGCCGGGACAGTCAGGGAGCAGTACTTC. Encoded protein: CASRAGTVREQYF.

The chain recombines TRBV7-9 with TRBJ2-1, with D perhaps TRBD1 or TRBD2 (5 bases each). V gave up 6 bases and J gave up 2 bases, with 14 bases separating them. The V gene's germline CDR1 is SEHNR and CDR2 FQNEAQ (reference sequence). There are 15 residues in the CDR3. The CDR3 sequence is CASSTTLGAYNEQFF. CDR3 DNA: TGTGCCAGCAGTACAACCCTGGGGGCCTACAATGAGCAGTTCTTC.

This clonotype occurred a few times. The V and J genes are TRBV6-1 and TRBJ2-7, with 8 nucleotides matching TRBD1. This CDR3 region has 15 residues. Trimming at V came to 6 bases and at J to 3 bases, leaving 10 bases not matched to a gene. Germline values: CDR1 MNHNS, CDR2 SASEGT. CDR3 protein: CASSPLTGDHYEQYV. The CDR3 coding sequence is TGTGCCAGCAGCCCACTGACAGGGGACCACTACGAGCAGTACGTC.

This clonotype was seen ten or more times. This chain joins TRBV7-2 and TRBJ2-1; D tentatively reads TRBD1 or TRBD2 (5 bases each). V dropped 1 base and J dropped 0 bases, with 13 bases sitting between them. Germline lookup yields CDR1 SGHTA and CDR2 FQGNSA. CDR3 length equals 17 residues. CDR3 sequence reads: CASSLGDRRSSYNEQFF. CDR3 DNA: TGTGCCAGCAGCTTAGGGGACCGCCGAAGCTCCTACAATGAGCAGTTCTTC.

For this clonotype: The junction departs from the called germline gene at one end, perhaps through a read error. This sequence joins TRBV11-1 and TRBJ2-2; D unclear. The CDR3 is 16 residues long. CDR1 SGHAT and CDR2 FQDESV come from the germline V gene (reference sequence). In DNA form, the CDR3 reads TGTGTCAGCAGTTTAATCCCAGCAGGGAACACCGGGGAGCTGTTTTTT. Translation: CVSSLIPAGNTGELFF. Drawing the rest from reference TRBV11-1 and TRBJ2-2, the complete variable domain is EAEVAQSPRYKITEKSQAVAFWCDPISGHATLYWYRQILGQGPELLVQFQDESVVDDSQLPKDRFSAERLKGVDSTLKIQPAELGDSAMYLCVSSLIPAGNTGELFFGEGSRLTVL.

A remark on this clonotype: This likely came from a read error, as a far larger clone is one base away. The chain joins TRBV27 to TRBJ2-2; D ambiguous. The CDR3 contains 12 residues. V was trimmed by 2 bases and J by 3 bases, leaving 1 base between them. CDR1 and CDR2 from the germline V gene are MNHEY and SMNVEV (reference sequence). Here the CDR3 reads CASSLHTGELFF. CDR3 coding DNA: TGTGCCAGCAGTTTACACACCGGGGAGCTGTTTTTT.

In this sample, this clonotype turned up many times. The V and J genes are TRBV7-6 and TRBJ1-5; 9 bases line up with TRBD1. Trimming removed 5 bases from V and 2 bases from J; junction bases left unmatched: 16. The CDR3 runs to 19 residues. The germline V gene has CDR1 SGHVS and CDR2 FNYEAQ. CDR3 coding DNA: TGTGCCAGCAGCCCCCGAGCCTACACAGGGGGCGCCGGCAATCAGCCCCAGCATTTT. It specifies CASSPRAYTGGAGNQPQHF.